In this sample, the clone carrying this T cell receptor beta chain turned up a few times. Its antigen is not known. The data are from a study of T cells in Graves' hyperthyroidism and ophthalmopathy. It was RNA transcripts that yielded the amplified TCR beta CDR3 regions. HTBI primers drove first-round RT-PCR of the TCR CDR3. TCRdb redid the calling of the multiplex PCR reads with MiXCR, one entry per CDR3 protein. The table has 340,000 or so distinct CDR3 sequences, 21% seen once; the top ten hold 50% to 65%. The CDR3 is 18 amino acids. Per germline, CDR1 SGHNT and CDR2 YYREEE (reference sequence). V shed 4 bases and J 7 bases; nucleotides not matched to a gene: 13. The study's findings and limits: In blood, most of the thyroid clonotypes expanded above 0.001 were also present. Patients with ophthalmopathy were separated from those with stable hyperthyroidism by a 13 V-J model.

No ophthalmopathy progression within 18 months constituted stable Graves' hyperthyroidism. Patients aged 18 to 65 had newly diagnosed hyperthyroidism lasting under 2 months. The sample taken for sequencing was blood. The TCR sequence derives from a woman aged 45-59 years with Graves' hyperthyroidism. The chain uses TRBV5-4 and TRBJ2-1, with TRBD2 matching 14 bases. The CDR3 DNA follows: TGTGCCAGCAGCGCCGGGACTAGCGGGGGTCTACCGGGGAATGAGCAGTTCTTC. It encodes CASSAGTSGGLPGNEQFF.